A single sample gave rise to the 13 T cell receptor beta chains below, sequenced in a study of blood T cells in healthy people across ages. Alongside a J-beta primer mix, a sample-barcoded 5' primer served in a second PCR lasting roughly 7 to 12 cycles. TCRdb re-called the 5' RACE reads through MiXCR, storing one row per CDR3 protein. In the table there are more than 700,000 distinct CDR3 sequences, 46% of which are singletons. Source material: blood. The receptors were sampled from an elderly man in good health.

The chain has TRBV20-1 and TRBJ2-7; D is undetermined. This CDR3 comprises 14 residues. V was clipped by 2 bases and J by 7 bases, with 18 bases between them. Germline CDR1 DFQATT, CDR2 SNEGSKA (reference sequence). CDR3 in amino acids: CSARPDVIREEQYF. The CDR3 nucleotides read TGCAGTGCTAGACCAGACGTGATAAGGGAAGAGCAGTACTTC.

Points on this clonotype: A single base separates this from a much larger clone, so it may be a read error. This rearrangement joins TRBV12-3 or TRBV12-4 to TRBJ2-4, with TRBD2 matching 7 bases. Near its end, the DNA agrees better with TRBJ2-5, so the J call may be wrong. CDR3 length: 12 amino acids. In DNA form, the CDR3 reads TGTGCCAGCAGTATGGGGGGGGAGACCCAGTACTTC. Protein sequence: CASSMGGETQYF.

This clonotype was counted a few times. The CDR3 protein is CASSLYVSGRGDTQYF. CDR3 in DNA: TGTGCCAGCAGCCTCTACGTTAGCGGGAGAGGAGATACGCAGTATTTT. This sequence joins TRBV7-3 and TRBJ2-3; TRBD2 aligns across 9 bases. V lost 5 bases, J lost 5 bases, and 11 bases stayed unmatched. Germline V gives CDR1 SGHTA, CDR2 FQGTGA. The CDR3 length is 16 residues.

This clonotype has only a few counts. The chain combines TRBV25-1 with TRBJ2-1; tentatively, D is TRBD2 (6 bases). CDR3 length: 13 residues. Looked up from germline, CDR1 is MGHDK and CDR2 is SYGVNS. V lost 4 bases, J lost 6 bases, and 10 bases lay in between. The CDR3 is CASSVGTLNEQFF. CDR3 DNA: TGTGCCAGCAGTGTCGGGACTCTCAATGAGCAGTTCTTC.

This clonotype was counted a few times. V usage is TRBV5-1 and J usage is TRBJ2-1; TRBD2 agrees at 7 bases. After removal of 3 bases from V and 0 bases from J, the junction contained 9 bases not matched to a gene. Per germline, CDR1 SGHRS and CDR2 YFSETQ. The CDR3 runs 17 residues. The CDR3 loop is CASSSSLRGGSYNEQFF. The CDR3 nucleotides read TGCGCCAGCAGCTCGAGCCTCCGCGGGGGCTCCTACAATGAGCAGTTCTTC.

Regarding this clonotype: One end of the junction does not line up with germline, which may come from a read error. The chain links TRBV7-2 to TRBJ2-3; D is uncertain. The CDR3 runs 15 residues. Germline assignment: CDR1 SGHTA and CDR2 FQGNSA. In nucleotides, the CDR3 is TGTGCCAGCGGCTTAGTTAGCAGAGACACAGATACGCAGTATTTT. Translating gives CASGLVSRDTDTQYF.

The CDR3 region has the DNA TGCGCCAGCAGCCAAGGACAGGGAACGCCACCCCTCCACTTT. Translating it yields CASSQGQGTPPLHF. The chain combines TRBV4-3 with TRBJ1-6; 7 bases are a match to TRBD1. V shed 1 base, J shed 11 bases, and the junction held 5 bases outside the gene matches. The CDR3 has 14 amino acids. Germline CDR1 LGHNA, CDR2 YSLEER.

A word on this clonotype: A much larger clonotype is one base distant, so this may be a read error. The gene calls are TRBV20-1 and TRBJ1-2; tentatively, D is TRBD1 (6 bases). Germline CDR1 reads DFQATT; CDR2 reads SNEGSKA (reference sequence). This CDR3 is built from 13 residues. The CDR3 here is CSAEGELNYGCTF. The DNA of the CDR3 is TGCAGTGCTGAGGGGGAACTTAACTATGGCTGCACCTTC.

This chain links TRBV18 with TRBJ2-5; no clear D gene. V shed 8 bases and J shed 2 bases, with 9 bases lying between them. Germline assignment: CDR1 KGHSH and CDR2 LQKENI. The CDR3 spans 12 residues. The CDR3 spells CASAQPQETQYF. The CDR3 region has the DNA TGTGCCAGCGCACAGCCTCAAGAGACCCAGTACTTC.

The chain is built from TRBV19 and TRBJ2-1, with D uncertain. The length of the CDR3 is 15 residues. Germline assignment: CDR1 LNHDA and CDR2 SQIVND (reference sequence). V lost 3 bases, J lost 9 bases, and 18 bases lay in between. CDR3 nucleotides: TGTGCCAGTAGTATCCACGACGACCACGCGGTTGAGCAGTTCTTC. Protein: CASSIHDDHAVEQFF.

On this clonotype: A much larger clone is a single base away; this may be a read error. V gene TRBV5-6 combines with J gene TRBJ1-2; D gene ambiguous. The V end lost 4 bases, the J end lost 4 bases, and 14 bases lay between the germline ends. This CDR3 has 14 amino acids. Germline V CDR1 and CDR2: SGHDT, YYEEEE. The CDR3 sequence is CASSHVSRPYGYTF. The CDR3 DNA sequence: TGTGCCAGCAGCCACGTGAGCAGGCCCTATGGCTACACCTTC.

This clonotype was counted a few times. The chain carries TRBV7-2 and TRBJ2-5; D possibly matches TRBD1 or TRBD2 (5 bases each). Germline assignment: CDR1 SGHTA and CDR2 FQGNSA. Trimming removed 6 bases from V and 4 bases from J, with 12 bases in between. This CDR3 contains 13 residues. CDR3 in DNA: TGTGCCAGCAGATCCGGGACGGGAGAGACCCAGTACTTC. Amino acid sequence: CASRSGTGETQYF.

The J gene is TRBJ2-6, the V gene TRBV6-6; a possible D gene is TRBD1 (6 bases). The CDR3 runs 16 residues. V gave up 5 bases and J gave up 2 bases, with 13 bases separating them. CDR1 and CDR2 from the germline V gene are MNHNY and SVGAGI (reference sequence). The DNA for the CDR3 is TGTGCCAGCAGTCAACAGGGCCGGGCTGGGGCCAACGTCCTGACTTTC. This gives the protein CASSQQGRAGANVLTF.